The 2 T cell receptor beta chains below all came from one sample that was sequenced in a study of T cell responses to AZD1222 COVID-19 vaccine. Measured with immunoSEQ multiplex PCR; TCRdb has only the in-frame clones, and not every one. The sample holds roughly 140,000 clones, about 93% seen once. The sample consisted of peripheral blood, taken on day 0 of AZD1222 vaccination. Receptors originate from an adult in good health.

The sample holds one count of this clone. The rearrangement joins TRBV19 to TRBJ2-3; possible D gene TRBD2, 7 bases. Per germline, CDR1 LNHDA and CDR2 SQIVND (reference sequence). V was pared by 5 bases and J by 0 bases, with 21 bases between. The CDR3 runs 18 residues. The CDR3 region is CASSGSGQQGGSTDTQYF. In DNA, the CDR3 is TGTGCCAGTAGTGGTAGCGGGCAACAAGGGGGTAGCACAGATACGCAGTATTTT.

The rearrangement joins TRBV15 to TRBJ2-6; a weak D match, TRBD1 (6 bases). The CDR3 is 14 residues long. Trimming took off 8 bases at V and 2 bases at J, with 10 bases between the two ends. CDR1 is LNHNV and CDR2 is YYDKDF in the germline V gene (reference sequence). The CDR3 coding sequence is TGTGCCACCGGGAAGGGGGCTGGGGCCAACGTCCTGACTTTC. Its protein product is CATGKGAGANVLTF.